This entry features one T cell receptor beta chain sequence. As for time point: patch test 2, 6 weeks after DPC sensitization. Treatment denoted: therapeutic diphenylcyclopropenone sensitization with weekly scalp DPC. The data are from a study of human T cells and chemical hapten exposure. Using its own MiXCR run on the RACE reads, TCRdb lists one record per CDR3 protein. The data show tens of thousands of distinct CDR3 sequences, with 6.5% to 8.5% seen just once and under 1.5% held by the top ten. The V gene's germline CDR1 is SGHRS and CDR2 YFSETQ. Trimming took off 1 base at V and 0 bases at J, with 13 bases between the two ends. CDR3 length: 16 residues.

The sequence was obtained from a woman in her 30s with alopecia areata. Some clones in this sample may be carry-over from other donors' samples. The sequences come from whole blood, collected in connection with sensitization to the hapten diphenylcyclopropenone (DPC). This rearrangement joins TRBV5-1 to TRBJ1-1; D is ambiguous. The CDR3 DNA reads TGCGCCAGCAGCTTGAGCCAGACCAAGATGAACACTGAAGCTTTCTTT. Translating gives CASSLSQTKMNTEAFF.